These T cell receptor beta chains were read from a single sample in a study of CD8 T cells in Susac syndrome. TCRdb re-called the immunoSEQ multiplex PCR reads with MiXCR, one entry per CDR3 protein. The data contain 120,000 or so distinct CDR3 sequences, just under 95% of them singletons. Sequenced material: CD8+ T cells from PBMCs. The receptors were sampled from a human donor with Susac syndrome. CDR3s include the opening cysteine and the closing phenylalanine or tryptophan. The D gene is left open where the match is weak.

J: TRBJ2-2; D: -; V: TRBV29-1; DNA: TGCAGCGTTGAAGATCCAGGGTCCGGGGAGCTGTTTTTT; CDR3: CSVEDPGSGELFF
J: TRBJ1-1; D: -; V: TRBV4-3; DNA: TGCGCCAGCAGCCAAGACCGGGACACCGGTATGAACACTGAAGCTTTCTTT; CDR3: CASSQDRDTGMNTEAFF
J: TRBJ2-7; D: -; V: TRBV4-1; DNA: TGCGCCAGCAGCCAAGTACCGGTGACCTCCTACGAGCAGTACTTC; CDR3: CASSQVPVTSYEQYF
J: TRBJ2-2; D: -; V: TRBV9; DNA: TGTGCCAGCAGCGTAGCCCCAGGGACTACCGGGGAGCTGTTTTTT; CDR3: CASSVAPGTTGELFF
J: TRBJ2-7; D: -; V: TRBV7-2; DNA: TGTGCCAGCAGCTTAGATTTAGCCCCCCTTGGCGAGCAGTACTTC; CDR3: CASSLDLAPLGEQYF
J: TRBJ2-1; D: -; V: TRBV15; DNA: TGTGCCACCAGCAGAGATACCCCAGGGTACAATGAGCAGTTCTTC; CDR3: CATSRDTPGYNEQFF
J: TRBJ2-7; D: TRBD2; V: TRBV7-2; DNA: TGTGCCAGCAGCTCCCCCGAGGGCGGGAGTTGGGAGCAGTACTTC; CDR3: CASSSPEGGSWEQYF
J: TRBJ2-3; D: TRBD1; V: TRBV7-9; DNA: TGTGCCAGCAGCTCCGGACAGGGTTCGGATACGCAGTATTTT; CDR3: CASSSGQGSDTQYF
J: TRBJ1-4; D: -; V: TRBV6-6; DNA: TGTGCCAGCAGTCACGGGGGGGAAAAACTGTTTTTT; CDR3: CASSHGGEKLFF
J: TRBJ1-4; D: -; V: TRBV2; DNA: TGTGCCAGCTCCGCCTTGGGTTCTAATGAAAAACTGTTTTTT; CDR3: CASSALGSNEKLFF
J: TRBJ1-5; D: -; V: TRBV5-4; DNA: TGTGCCAGCAGCCCGGGCCTGGATGGACCCCAGCATTTT; CDR3: CASSPGLDGPQHF